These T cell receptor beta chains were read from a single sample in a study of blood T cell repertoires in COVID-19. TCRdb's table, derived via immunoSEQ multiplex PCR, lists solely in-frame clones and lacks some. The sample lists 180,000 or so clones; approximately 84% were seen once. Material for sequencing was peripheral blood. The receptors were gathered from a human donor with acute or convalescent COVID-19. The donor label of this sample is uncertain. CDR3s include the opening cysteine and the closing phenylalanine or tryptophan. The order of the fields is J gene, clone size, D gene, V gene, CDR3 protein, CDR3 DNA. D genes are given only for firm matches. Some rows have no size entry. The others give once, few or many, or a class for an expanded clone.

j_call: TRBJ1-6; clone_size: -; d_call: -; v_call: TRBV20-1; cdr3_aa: CSARGGQTLHF; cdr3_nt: TGCAGTGCTAGAGGGGGGCAAACCCTCCACTTT
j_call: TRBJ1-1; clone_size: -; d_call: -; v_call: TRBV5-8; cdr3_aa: CASRRTGMNTEAFF; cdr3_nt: TGTGCCAGCAGGAGAACAGGGATGAACACTGAAGCTTTCTTT
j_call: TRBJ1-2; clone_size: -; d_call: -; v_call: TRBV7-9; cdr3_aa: CASSLADRNHTF; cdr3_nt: TGTGCCAGCAGCTTAGCGGACAGAAACCACACCTTC
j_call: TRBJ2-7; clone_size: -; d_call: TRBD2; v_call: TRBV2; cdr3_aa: CASSGLARNEQYF; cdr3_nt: TGTGCCAGCAGTGGACTAGCGAGGAACGAGCAGTACTTC
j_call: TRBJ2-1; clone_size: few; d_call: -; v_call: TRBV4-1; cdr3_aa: CASSQNTGRVWNEQFF; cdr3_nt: TGCGCCAGCAGCCAGAATACAGGGAGGGTGTGGAATGAGCAGTTCTTC
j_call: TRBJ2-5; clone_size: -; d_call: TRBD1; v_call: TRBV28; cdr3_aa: CASSFGDRKETQYF; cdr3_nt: TGTGCCAGCAGTTTCGGGGACAGGAAAGAGACCCAGTACTTC
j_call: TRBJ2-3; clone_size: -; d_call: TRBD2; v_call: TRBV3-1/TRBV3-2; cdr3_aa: CASSSGGTTDTQYF; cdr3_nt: TGTGCCAGCTCCTCGGGGGGTACCACAGATACGCAGTATTTT
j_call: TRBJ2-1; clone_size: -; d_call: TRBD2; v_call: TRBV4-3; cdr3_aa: CASSQTGTSGSYNEQFF; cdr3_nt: TGCGCCAGCAGCCAAACCGGGACTAGCGGCTCCTACAATGAGCAGTTCTTC
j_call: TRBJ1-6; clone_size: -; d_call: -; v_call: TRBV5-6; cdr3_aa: CASSLATGYSNSPLHF; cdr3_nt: TGTGCCAGCAGCTTAGCCACAGGGTATAGTAATTCACCCCTCCACTTT
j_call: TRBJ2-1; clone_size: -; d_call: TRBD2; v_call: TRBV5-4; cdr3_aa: CASSLAGLAGNEQFF; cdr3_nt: TGTGCCAGCAGCTTGGCGGGACTAGCGGGAAATGAGCAGTTCTTC
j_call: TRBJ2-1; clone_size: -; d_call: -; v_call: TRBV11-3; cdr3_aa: CASSLGQSSYNEQFF; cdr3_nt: TGTGCCAGCAGCTTGGGGCAGAGCTCCTACAATGAGCAGTTCTTC
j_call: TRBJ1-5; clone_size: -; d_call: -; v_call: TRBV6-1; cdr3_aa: CASSEHLRGNQPQHF; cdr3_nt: TGTGCCAGCAGTGAACACCTCAGGGGTAATCAGCCCCAGCATTTT
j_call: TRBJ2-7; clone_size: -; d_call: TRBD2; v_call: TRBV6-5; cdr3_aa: CASSYSAGTTYEQYF; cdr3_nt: TGTGCCAGCAGTTACTCGGCCGGGACTACCTACGAGCAGTACTTC
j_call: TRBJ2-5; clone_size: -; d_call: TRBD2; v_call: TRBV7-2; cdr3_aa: CASSLGLAGGGTQYF; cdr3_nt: TGTGCCAGCAGCTTAGGACTAGCGGGAGGTGGGACCCAGTACTTC
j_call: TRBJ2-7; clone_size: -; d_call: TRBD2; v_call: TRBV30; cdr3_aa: CAWSVRGSGRAHEQYF; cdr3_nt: TGTGCCTGGAGTGTACGAGGTAGCGGGAGGGCCCACGAGCAGTACTTC
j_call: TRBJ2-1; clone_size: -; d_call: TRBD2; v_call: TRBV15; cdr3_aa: CATSRDIGEGQFF; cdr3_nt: TGTGCCACCAGCAGAGATATCGGGGAGGGGCAGTTCTTC
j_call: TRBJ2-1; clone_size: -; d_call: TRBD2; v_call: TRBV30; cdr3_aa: CAWRQGLAGGSPKHNEQFF; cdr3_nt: TGTGCCTGGAGACAAGGACTAGCGGGAGGGTCTCCCAAACACAATGAGCAGTTCTTC
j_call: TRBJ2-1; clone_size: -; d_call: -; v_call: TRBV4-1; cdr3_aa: CASSQDSNSYNEQFF; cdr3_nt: TGCGCCAGCAGCCAAGACAGTAACTCCTACAATGAGCAGTTCTTC
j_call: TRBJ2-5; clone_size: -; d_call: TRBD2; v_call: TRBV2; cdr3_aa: CASSESGGSYSETQYF; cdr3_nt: TGTGCCAGCAGTGAATCTGGCGGGAGTTATTCTGAGACCCAGTACTTC
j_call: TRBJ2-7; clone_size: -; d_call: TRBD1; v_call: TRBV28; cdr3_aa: CASSLPRDRGREQYF; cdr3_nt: TGTGCCAGCAGTTTACCGCGGGACAGGGGACGCGAGCAGTACTTC
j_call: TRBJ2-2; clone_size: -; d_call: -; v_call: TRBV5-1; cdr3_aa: CASSNGQIGAGELFF; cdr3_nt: TGCGCCAGCAGCAATGGACAGATCGGGGCCGGGGAGCTGTTTTTT
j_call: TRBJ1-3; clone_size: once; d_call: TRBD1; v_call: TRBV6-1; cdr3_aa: CASSERDRGGNTIYF; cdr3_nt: TGTGCCAGCAGTGAAAGAGACAGGGGTGGAAACACCATATATTTT
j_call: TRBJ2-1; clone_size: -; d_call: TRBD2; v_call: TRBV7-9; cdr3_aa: CASSLRLASYNEQFF; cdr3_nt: TGTGCCAGCAGCCTTCGACTAGCATCTTACAATGAGCAGTTCTTC
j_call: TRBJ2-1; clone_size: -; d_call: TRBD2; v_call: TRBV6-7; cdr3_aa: CASSNSGTSGINPIDEQFF; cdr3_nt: TGTGCCAGCAGTAACTCCGGGACTAGCGGGATTAACCCGATCGATGAGCAGTTCTTC
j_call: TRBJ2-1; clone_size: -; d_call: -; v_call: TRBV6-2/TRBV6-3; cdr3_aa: CASSYSYPDNLRDSYNEQFF; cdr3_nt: TGTGCCAGCAGTTACTCCTACCCAGACAACCTTCGTGACTCCTACAATGAGCAGTTCTTC
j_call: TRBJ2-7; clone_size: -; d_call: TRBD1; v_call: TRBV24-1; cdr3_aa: CATSDSRDRGTYEQYF; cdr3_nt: TGTGCCACCAGTGATTCCCGGGACAGGGGGACCTACGAGCAGTACTTC
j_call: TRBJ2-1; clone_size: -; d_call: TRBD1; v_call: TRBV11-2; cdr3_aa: CASSLELGGQTHYNEQFF; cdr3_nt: TGTGCCAGCAGCTTAGAGTTAGGGGGACAGACCCATTACAATGAGCAGTTCTTC
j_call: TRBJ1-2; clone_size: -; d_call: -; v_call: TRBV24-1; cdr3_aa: CATSGGDSYGYTF; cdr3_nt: TGTGCCACCAGTGGGGGGGATAGCTATGGCTACACCTTC
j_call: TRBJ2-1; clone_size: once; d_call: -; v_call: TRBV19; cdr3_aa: CASSVNNEQFF; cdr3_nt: TGTGCCAGTAGTGTTAACAATGAGCAGTTCTTC
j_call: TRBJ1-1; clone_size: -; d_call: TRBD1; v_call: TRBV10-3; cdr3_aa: CAISERDRANTEAFF; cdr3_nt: TGTGCCATCAGTGAGAGAGACAGGGCGAACACTGAAGCTTTCTTT
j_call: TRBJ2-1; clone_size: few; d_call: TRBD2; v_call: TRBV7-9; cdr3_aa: CASSPPGTSGRNEQFF; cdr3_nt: TGTGCCAGCAGCCCGCCGGGGACTAGCGGGAGAAATGAGCAGTTCTTC
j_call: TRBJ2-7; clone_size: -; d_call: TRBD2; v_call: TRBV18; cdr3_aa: CASSPSGLAAAYEQYF; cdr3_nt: TGTGCCAGCTCACCGTCAGGACTAGCGGCCGCCTACGAGCAGTACTTC
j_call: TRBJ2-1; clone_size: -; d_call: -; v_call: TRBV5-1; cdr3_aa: CASSLEQGRDEQFF; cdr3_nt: TGCGCCAGCAGCTTGGAACAGGGACGCGATGAGCAGTTCTTC
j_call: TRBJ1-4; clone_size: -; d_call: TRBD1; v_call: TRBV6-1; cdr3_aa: CASSGGTGATNEKLFF; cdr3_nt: TGTGCCAGCAGTGGGGGGACAGGGGCAACTAATGAAAAACTGTTTTTT
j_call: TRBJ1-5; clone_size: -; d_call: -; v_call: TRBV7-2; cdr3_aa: CASSSLGTPGSPQHF; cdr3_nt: TGTGCCAGCAGCTCACTCGGGACACCCGGCAGCCCCCAGCATTTT
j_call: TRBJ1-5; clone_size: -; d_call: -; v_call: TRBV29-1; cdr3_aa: CSVFVGGGSNQPQHF; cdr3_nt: TGCAGCGTTTTTGTTGGGGGGGGTAGCAATCAGCCCCAGCATTTT
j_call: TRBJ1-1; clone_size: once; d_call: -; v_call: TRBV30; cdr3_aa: CAWGGGGTEAFF; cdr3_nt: TGTGCCTGGGGTGGGGGCGGCACTGAAGCTTTCTTT
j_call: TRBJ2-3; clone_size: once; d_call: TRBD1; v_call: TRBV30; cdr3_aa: CAWGQGGLTDTQYF; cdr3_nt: TGTGCCTGGGGACAGGGGGGCCTCACAGATACGCAGTATTTT
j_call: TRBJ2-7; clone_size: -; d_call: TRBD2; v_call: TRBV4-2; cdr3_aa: CASSRGGTSYEQYF; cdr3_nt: TGTGCCAGCAGCCGCGGGGGGACCTCCTACGAGCAGTACTTC
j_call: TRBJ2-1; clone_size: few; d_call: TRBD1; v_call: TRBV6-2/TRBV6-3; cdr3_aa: CASSQQGSEQFF; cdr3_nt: TGTGCCAGCAGCCAACAGGGGAGTGAGCAGTTCTTC
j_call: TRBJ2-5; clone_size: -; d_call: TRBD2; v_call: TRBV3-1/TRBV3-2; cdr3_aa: CASSQDRSSGIVQETQYF; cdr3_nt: TGTGCCAGCAGCCAAGATAGGTCTAGCGGGATAGTCCAAGAGACCCAGTACTTC
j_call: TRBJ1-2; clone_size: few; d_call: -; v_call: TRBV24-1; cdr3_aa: CATSDSGELGYTF; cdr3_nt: TGTGCCACCAGTGACTCGGGGGAACTTGGCTACACCTTC
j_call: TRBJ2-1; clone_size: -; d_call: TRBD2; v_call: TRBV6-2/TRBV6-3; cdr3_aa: CASSTLGAGGYNEQFF; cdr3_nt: TGTGCCAGCAGTACACTTGGAGCGGGAGGCTACAATGAGCAGTTCTTC
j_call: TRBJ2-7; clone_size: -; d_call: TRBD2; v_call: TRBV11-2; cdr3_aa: CASSLGTSGPYEQYF; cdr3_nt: TGTGCCAGCAGCTTGGGGACTAGCGGGCCGTACGAGCAGTACTTC
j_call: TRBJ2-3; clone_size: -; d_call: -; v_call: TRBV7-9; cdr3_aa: CASSLPFGRAADTQYF; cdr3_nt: TGTGCCAGCAGCTTACCTTTCGGCAGGGCGGCAGATACGCAGTATTTT
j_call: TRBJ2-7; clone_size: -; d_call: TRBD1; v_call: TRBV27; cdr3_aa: CASSNRGGQGSYEQYF; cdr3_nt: TGTGCCAGCAGCAATAGGGGGGGACAGGGATCCTACGAGCAGTACTTC
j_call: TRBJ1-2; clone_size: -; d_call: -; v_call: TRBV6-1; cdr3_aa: CASSVGVPDGQFAMNYGYTF; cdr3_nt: TGTGCCAGCAGTGTAGGCGTCCCAGACGGACAGTTCGCTATGAACTATGGCTACACCTTC
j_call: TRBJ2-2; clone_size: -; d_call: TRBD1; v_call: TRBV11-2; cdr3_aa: CASSLGTGGSGELFF; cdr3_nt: TGTGCCAGCAGCTTGGGGACAGGGGGCTCCGGGGAGCTGTTTTTT
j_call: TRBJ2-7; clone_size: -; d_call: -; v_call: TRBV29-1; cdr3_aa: CSVEESYEQYF; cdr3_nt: TGCAGCGTTGAAGAGAGTTACGAGCAGTACTTC
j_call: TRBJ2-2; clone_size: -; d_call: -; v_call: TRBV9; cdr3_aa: CASSPRDTNTGELFF; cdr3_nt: TGTGCCAGCAGCCCTCGGGACACTAACACCGGGGAGCTGTTTTTT